The 29 T cell receptor beta chains listed next were all sequenced from one sample in a study of T-cell reconstitution after alpha-beta-depleted transplantation in children. Unique molecular identifiers were used in preparing the TCRbeta library. Using its own MiXCR run on the PCR reads, TCRdb lists one record per CDR3 protein. The sample lists 500,000 or so distinct CDR3 sequences; less than 35% were seen once. The input for sequencing was PBMCs from the stem cell graft donor, taken from the stem cell graft. Source of these receptors: a human donor who donated a stem cell graft to a child with aplastic anemia.

V usage is TRBV12-3 or TRBV12-4 and J usage is TRBJ2-1; 9 bases align to TRBD2. The V gene end was trimmed by 1 base and the J gene end by 9 bases; junction bases not matched to a gene: 16. This CDR3 is 18 amino acids long. As DNA, the CDR3 is TGTGCCAGCAGTTTAGTGGGGTGGCCGGCTAGCGGGATTTCTGAGCAGTTCTTC. Protein product: CASSLVGWPASGISEQFF.

The genes are TRBV5-6 and TRBJ1-2, with D possibly matching TRBD1 (5 bases). This CDR3 contains 15 residues. V shed 4 bases and J shed 0 bases, with 13 bases lying between them. CDR1 is SGHDT, CDR2 YYEEEE, per germline. The CDR3 DNA reads TGTGCCAGCAGCGCATCGGGACTTACTAACTATGGCTACACCTTC. Translated: CASSASGLTNYGYTF.

This clonotype was observed a handful of times. The chain is built from TRBV29-1 and TRBJ2-3; 11 bases align to TRBD2. This CDR3 comprises 16 residues. With 6 bases clipped from V and 8 bases from J, the junction kept 16 bases outside the gene matches. Per the germline V gene, CDR1 is SQVTM and CDR2 is ANQGSEA. DNA for the CDR3: TGCAGCGTCGCCTTGACTAGCGGGACCACGGAGGGTACGCAGTATTTT. Protein sequence: CSVALTSGTTEGTQYF.

This sequence joins TRBV5-1 and TRBJ2-3; D perhaps matches TRBD2 (6 bases). The CDR3 extends over 15 amino acids. Trimming took 4 bases from V and 1 from J, leaving 13 bases between them. CDR1 is SGHRS, CDR2 YFSETQ, per germline. The CDR3 DNA follows: TGCGCCAGCAGCCCCGTCTCTAGCGGCACAGATACGCAGTATTTT. Protein sequence: CASSPVSSGTDTQYF.

CDR3 region: CSVKGQNTYNEQFF. The CDR3 region has the DNA TGCAGCGTGAAGGGACAGAATACCTACAATGAGCAGTTCTTC. This chain connects TRBV29-1 to TRBJ2-1; 7 bases are shared with TRBD1. The germline V gene has CDR1 SQVTM and CDR2 ANQGSEA. Germline trimming cut 6 bases from V and 2 bases from J; bases unmatched to any gene: 7. The CDR3 spans 14 residues.

The CDR3 sequence: CASSPGRDGYTF. CDR3 sequence (DNA): TGTGCCAGCAGCCCAGGGAGGGATGGCTACACCTTC. The V call is TRBV7-9, the J call TRBJ1-2; tentatively, D is TRBD1 (5 bases). Germline-derived CDR1 and CDR2 are SEHNR and FQNEAQ (reference sequence). The CDR3 sequence is 12 residues long. V lost 5 bases and J 6 bases, leaving 10 bases between the germline ends.

The chain employs TRBV5-1 and TRBJ2-2; 8 nucleotides match TRBD1. J gave up 4 bases and V 3 bases, and 8 bases lay outside the gene matches. Germline-derived CDR1 and CDR2 are SGHRS and YFSETQ. The CDR3 extends over 16 amino acids. Here the CDR3 DNA reads TGCGCCAGCAGCTACTCATACCAGGGGGCCACCGGGGAGCTGTTTTTT. Translating gives CASSYSYQGATGELFF.

The chain joins TRBV2 to TRBJ2-7; D is unresolved. V was cut by 8 bases and J by 5 bases, with 16 bases left in between. This CDR3 has 13 amino acids. In germline, CDR1 is SNHLY, CDR2 FYNNEI. The CDR3 DNA follows: TGTGCCAGCCAAGAACAGAGTTGGGACGAGCAGTACGTC. This gives the protein CASQEQSWDEQYV.

The chain combines TRBV12-3 or TRBV12-4 with TRBJ2-7, with 12 bases matching TRBD2. CDR3 length equals 16 residues. With 5 bases clipped from V and 0 bases from J, the junction kept 5 bases outside the gene matches. The CDR3 DNA sequence: TGTGCCAGCAGTCCCCTGACTAGCGGGAGCTCCTACGAGCAGTACTTC. Translating it yields CASSPLTSGSSYEQYF.

Written as DNA, the CDR3 is TGTGCCTGGAGGAAGTATGTCTACGAGCAGTACGTC. Translating it yields CAWRKYVYEQYV. The V call is TRBV30, the J call TRBJ2-7, with D unclear. The CDR3 runs to 12 residues. Looked up from germline, CDR1 is GTSNPN and CDR2 is SVGIG (reference sequence). Trimming removed 3 bases at V and 3 bases at J, with 9 bases between.

The chain carries TRBV7-9 and TRBJ1-1, with a possible D match to TRBD1 (5 bases). In germline, CDR1 is SEHNR, CDR2 FQNEAQ (reference sequence). The CDR3 runs 14 residues. V lost 3 bases and J lost 2, with 10 bases in between. The chain's CDR3 is CASSFSTGNTEAFF. The CDR3 bases are TGTGCCAGCAGCTTTTCTACAGGTAACACTGAAGCTTTCTTT.

This clonotype was seen a handful of times. The chain links TRBV5-1 to TRBJ2-7; D uncertain. The germline gives CDR1 SGHRS, CDR2 YFSETQ. V lost 4 bases to trimming and J lost 2 bases, with 7 bases between them. The CDR3 extends over 12 amino acids. The CDR3 bases are TGCGCCAGCAGCCTCTACCCCTACGAGCAGTACTTC. Its translation is CASSLYPYEQYF.

This clonotype appeared a few times. The chain is built from TRBV12-3 or TRBV12-4 and TRBJ1-2, with D maybe TRBD1 (5 bases). The CDR3 has 13 amino acids. Trimming pared 5 bases from V and 4 bases from J, leaving 11 bases between. The CDR3 here is CASSSDRIYGYTF. CDR3 bases: TGTGCCAGCAGTAGCGACAGAATCTATGGCTACACCTTC.

The rearrangement joins TRBV20-1 to TRBJ2-1; 8 nucleotides align to TRBD2. The CDR3 runs to 16 residues. CDR1 is DFQATT, CDR2 SNEGSKA, per germline (reference sequence). With V trimmed by 2 bases and J by 2 bases, 8 bases remained unmatched. In DNA form, the CDR3 reads TGCAGTGCTAGACCCGTTACTAGCGGCGCCTACAATGAGCAGTTCTTC. This codes for CSARPVTSGAYNEQFF.

This chain links TRBV7-2 with TRBJ1-4; D unclear. The CDR3 totals 17 residues. V was shortened by 1 base and J by 0 bases, with 12 bases between the two germline ends. The germline CDR1 and CDR2 sequences are SGHTA and FQGNSA. CDR3 residues: CASSLVGPSATNEKLFF. The CDR3 DNA is TGTGCCAGCAGCTTAGTAGGACCCAGTGCAACTAATGAAAAACTGTTTTTT.

V is TRBV30 and J is TRBJ2-1, with 14 bases identical to TRBD2. CDR1 is GTSNPN, CDR2 SVGIG, per germline (reference sequence). The CDR3 runs 15 residues. V gave up 2 bases and J gave up 8 bases; unmatched junction bases: 5. In nucleotides, the CDR3 is TGTGCCTGGAGTCGCGGACTAGCGGGAGGATATGAGCAGTTCTTC. Residues: CAWSRGLAGGYEQFF.

The genes are TRBV5-6 and TRBJ2-1, with 9 bases fitting TRBD2. V lost 0 bases and J lost 4; bases outside the gene matches: 5. In germline, CDR1 is SGHDT, CDR2 YYEEEE. This CDR3 contains 16 residues. Written as DNA, the CDR3 is TGTGCCAGCAGCTTGGTCCCTAGCGGGATTTACAATGAGCAGTTCTTC. It encodes CASSLVPSGIYNEQFF.

The chain is built from TRBV7-9 and TRBJ2-7; TRBD1 aligns across 10 bases. The CDR3 length is 14 residues. V shed 5 bases and J 7 bases; nucleotides not matched to a gene: 8. Per the germline V gene, CDR1 is SEHNR and CDR2 is FQNEAQ (reference sequence). CDR3 protein: CASSPDRGYREQYF. The DNA of the CDR3 is TGTGCCAGCAGCCCGGACAGGGGGTATCGGGAGCAGTACTTC.

In this sample, this clonotype turned up a few times. The chain links TRBV6-4 to TRBJ2-2; a possible D gene is TRBD2 (6 bases). The V end lost 0 bases, the J end lost 5 bases, and 7 bases lay between the germline ends. The length of the CDR3 is 14 residues. Germline V gene data show CDR1 as MRHNA and CDR2 as SNTAGT. The CDR3: CASSDSGGTGELFF. DNA for the CDR3: TGTGCCAGCAGTGACTCTGGGGGGACCGGGGAGCTGTTTTTT.

This clonotype was detected a few times. The chain employs TRBV12-3 or TRBV12-4 and TRBJ1-3; TRBD1 is a possible D gene (5 bases). V lost 5 bases, J lost 14 bases, and 16 bases lay in between. The CDR3 runs to 12 residues. The CDR3 nucleotides are TGTGCCAGCAGTAAGGGGACTATCGCGGTATATTTT. This gives the protein CASSKGTIAVYF.

This clonotype has only a few counts. V is TRBV20-1 and J is TRBJ2-2; TRBD2 aligns across 7 bases. This CDR3 comprises 14 residues. CDR1 and CDR2 (germline): DFQATT, SNEGSKA (reference sequence). The V gene end was trimmed by 6 bases and the J gene end by 4 bases; junction bases not matched to a gene: 8. The CDR3 DNA follows: TGCAGTGCCTCGGAGGGAGGGTCCACCGGGGAGCTGTTTTTT. This translates into CSASEGGSTGELFF.

The chain carries TRBV27 and TRBJ2-7; D may correspond to TRBD1 or TRBD2 (5 bases each). In germline, CDR1 is MNHEY, CDR2 SMNVEV (reference sequence). V dropped 4 bases and J dropped 5 bases, with 18 bases sitting between them. This CDR3 is built from 15 residues. Here the CDR3 DNA reads TGTGCCAGCAGTTGGGCTTCAGGGATGAGGGACGAGCAGTACTTC. It is translated as CASSWASGMRDEQYF.

The rearrangement joins TRBV6-2 or TRBV6-3 to TRBJ2-7; 7 bases fit TRBD2. Germline CDR1 is MNHEY and CDR2 is SVGEGT. The CDR3 length is 15 residues. Trimming at V came to 7 bases and at J to 2 bases, leaving 11 bases not matched to a gene. For the CDR3, the DNA is TGTGCCAGCAACTCAGAGGGCGGGAGCCCCTACGAGCAGTACTTC. It codes for CASNSEGGSPYEQYF.

Ten or more counts support this clonotype. The chain couples TRBV5-6 to TRBJ2-1; possibly TRBD1 for D (5 bases). Germline V gene data show CDR1 as SGHDT and CDR2 as YYEEEE. Trimming cost V 4 bases and J 3 bases, with 14 bases left between them. The CDR3 has 15 residues. CDR3 sequence (DNA): TGTGCCAGCAGCACACAGGCGACTTTCTACAATGAGCAGTTCTTC. This sequence encodes CASSTQATFYNEQFF. The variable domain in full, with the rest retrieved from reference TRBV5-6 and TRBJ2-1, is DAGVTQSPTHLIKTRGQQVTLRCSPKSGHDTVSWYQQALGQGPQFIFQYYEEEERQRGNFPDRFSGHQFPNYSSELNVNALLLGDSALYLCASSTQATFYNEQFFGPGTRLTVL.

The chain combines TRBV14 with TRBJ2-1; 8 positions match TRBD2. The germline CDR1 and CDR2 sequences are SGHDN and FVKESK. V lost 1 base, J lost 4 bases, and 6 bases stayed unmatched. This CDR3 is built from 16 residues. CDR3: CASSQVHSGAYNEQFF. The CDR3 coding sequence is TGTGCCAGCAGCCAAGTACATAGCGGGGCTTACAATGAGCAGTTCTTC. The full variable domain, rest sourced from reference TRBV14 and TRBJ2-1, is EAGVTQFPSHSVIEKGQTVTLRCDPISGHDNLYWYRRVMGKEIKFLLHFVKESKQDESGMPNNRFLAERTGGTYSTLKVQPAELEDSGVYFCASSQVHSGAYNEQFFGPGTRLTVL.

The table lists this clonotype with a few counts. This chain joins TRBV18 and TRBJ2-3; 7 bases are a match to TRBD2. This CDR3 contains 19 residues. The V segment lost 3 bases and the J segment 0 bases; nucleotides outside the gene matches: 15. Per germline, CDR1 KGHSH and CDR2 LQKENI. In DNA, the CDR3 is TGTGCCAGCTCACCTATACTTAGCGGGCGAGGTGCTAGCACAGATACGCAGTATTTT. This sequence encodes CASSPILSGRGASTDTQYF.

The chain's CDR3 is CASSVRSSSYEQYF. The CDR3 coding sequence is TGTGCCAGCAGCGTACGATCTAGCTCCTACGAGCAGTACTTC. The V gene is TRBV9, the J gene TRBJ2-7; unclear D gene. Trimming took off 1 base at V and 0 bases at J, with 8 bases between the two ends. Germline loops: CDR1 SGDLS, CDR2 YYNGEE. The CDR3 consists of 14 residues. Full variable domain (remainder filled in from reference TRBV9 and TRBJ2-7): DSGVTQTPKHLITATGQRVTLRCSPRSGDLSVYWYQQSLDQGLQFLIQYYNGEERAKGNILERFSAQQFPDLHSELNLSSLELGDSALYFCASSVRSSSYEQYFGPGTRLTVT.

This sequence joins TRBV30 and TRBJ1-1; the D gene is possibly TRBD1 (6 bases). Germline V lookup: CDR1 GTSNPN, CDR2 SVGIG (reference sequence). The CDR3 is made up of 14 amino acids. V was pared by 0 bases and J by 6 bases, with 14 bases between. CDR3 sequence (DNA): TGTGCCTGGAGTGTCTTGAGGGGGGGAGCTGAAGCTTTCTTT. Translated: CAWSVLRGGAEAFF. Filled out from reference TRBV30 and TRBJ1-1, the complete variable domain reads SQTIHQWPATLVQPVGSPLSLECTVEGTSNPNLYWYRQAAGRGLQLLFYSVGIGQISSEVPQNLSASRPQDRQFILSSKKLLLSDSGFYLCAWSVLRGGAEAFFGQGTRLTVV.

The rearrangement joins TRBV3-1 to TRBJ2-1; maybe TRBD2 (5 bases). V was cut by 7 bases and J by 6 bases, with 10 bases left in between. Germline CDR1 and CDR2: LGHDT and YNNKEL (reference sequence). CDR3 size: 12 residues. In nucleotides, the CDR3 is TGTGCCAGCATCGGAGGTGGCAATGAGCAGTTCTTC. Translated: CASIGGGNEQFF.